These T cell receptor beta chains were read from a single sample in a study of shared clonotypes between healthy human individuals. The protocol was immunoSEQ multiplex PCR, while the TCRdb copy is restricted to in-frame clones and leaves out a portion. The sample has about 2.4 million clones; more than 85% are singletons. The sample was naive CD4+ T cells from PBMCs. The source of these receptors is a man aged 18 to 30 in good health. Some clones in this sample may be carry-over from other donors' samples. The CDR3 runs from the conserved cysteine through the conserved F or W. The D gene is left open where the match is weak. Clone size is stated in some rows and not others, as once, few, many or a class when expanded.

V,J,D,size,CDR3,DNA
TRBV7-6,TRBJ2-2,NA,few,CASSLAGPNTGELFF,TGTGCCAGCAGCTTAGCCGGGCCGAACACCGGGGAGCTGTTTTTT
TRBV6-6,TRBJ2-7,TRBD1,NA,CASSPIRDSSEQYF,TGTGCCAGCAGTCCGATCCGGGACAGTTCCGAGCAGTACTTC
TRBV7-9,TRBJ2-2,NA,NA,CASSRRDQFTGELFF,TGTGCCAGCAGCCGCCGTGATCAGTTCACCGGGGAGCTGTTTTTT
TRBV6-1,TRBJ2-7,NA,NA,CASSEAFRGVSYEQYF,TGTGCCAGCAGTGAAGCTTTCAGGGGGGTTTCCTACGAGCAGTACTTC
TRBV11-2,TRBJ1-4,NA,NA,CASSTGPSEKLFF,TGTGCCAGCAGCACGGGACCGAGTGAAAAACTGTTTTTT
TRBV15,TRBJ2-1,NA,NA,CATSVYEGGHRGEQFF,TGTGCCACCAGCGTCTACGAGGGAGGCCACCGGGGTGAGCAGTTCTTC
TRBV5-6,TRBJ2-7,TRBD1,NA,CASSLLGGQGDYEQYF,TGTGCCAGCAGCTTGTTGGGGGGACAGGGCGACTACGAGCAGTACTTC
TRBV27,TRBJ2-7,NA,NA,CASSLQVNEQYF,TGTGCCAGCAGTTTACAGGTGAACGAGCAGTACTTC
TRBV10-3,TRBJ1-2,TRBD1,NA,CAISDGTVNYGYTF,TGTGCCATCAGTGATGGGACAGTAAACTATGGCTACACCTTC
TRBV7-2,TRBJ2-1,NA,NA,CASSSYGINEQFF,TGTGCCAGCAGCTCTTACGGAATCAATGAGCAGTTCTTC